This T cell receptor beta chain came from a study of T cell responses to AZD1222 COVID-19 vaccine. Study outcomes and limitations: A reported finding is that nearly half of spike-specific TCRs target unmutated variant regions. Sampled repertoires all dated from after the peak T cell response. Along spike, vaccine-associated CD4 TCRs were found throughout, with dominance at 160-218 and 743-854.

The CDR3 is 16 amino acids. The V gene's germline CDR1 is SGHTA and CDR2 FQGNSA. V shed 5 bases, J shed 1 base, and the junction held 8 bases outside the gene matches. As to this clone: The antigen is unknown.

Assay used: immunoSEQ multiplex PCR; TCRdb lists only in-frame clones, some missing. The sample shows more than 65,000 clones, 75% to 90% of them seen only once. This clonotype was sampled from an adult who received the AZD1222 COVID-19 vaccine. This specimen was peripheral blood, taken 28 days after the second AZD1222 dose. V gene TRBV7-2 combines with J gene TRBJ2-1; 7 bases fit TRBD2. CDR3 in DNA: TGTGCCAGCAGCCCCCATGCAGCGGGGTCCTACAATGAGCAGTTCTTC. This gives the protein CASSPHAAGSYNEQFF. Full variable domain (missing parts from reference TRBV7-2 and TRBJ2-1): GAGVSQSPSNKVTEKGKDVELRCDPISGHTALYWYRQSLGQGLEFLIYFQGNSAPDKSGLPSDRFSAERTGGSVSTLTIQRTQQEDSAVYLCASSPHAAGSYNEQFFGPGTRLTVL.